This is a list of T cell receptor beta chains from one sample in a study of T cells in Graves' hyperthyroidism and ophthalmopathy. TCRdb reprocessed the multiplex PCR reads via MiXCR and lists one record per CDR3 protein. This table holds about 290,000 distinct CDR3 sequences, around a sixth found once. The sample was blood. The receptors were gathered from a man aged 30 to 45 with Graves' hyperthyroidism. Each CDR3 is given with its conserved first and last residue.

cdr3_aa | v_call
CSASPGLNEQFF | TRBV20-1
CASSPGPSNQPQHF | TRBV11-1
CASSGSTGITEAFF | TRBV5-5
CASSLRTGAKLFF | TRBV7-9
CASSLYRVPGELFF | TRBV6-1
CATSREYRGVTEAFF | TRBV15
CASSQEAAQRDLSYEQYF | TRBV4-2
CASSLFTSGAHNEQFF | TRBV28
CASSQGFTGELFF | TRBV3-1
CATSRDFGGFEQYF | TRBV15
CASSLFSGTGRGTQYF | TRBV11-3
CSATGGLAGETDTQYF | TRBV20-1
CASSPEYEQYF | TRBV18
CAIRDLAGDGTDTQYF | TRBV10-3
CSFRGLAYEQYF | TRBV29-1
CSAIASWETSGSYNEQFF | TRBV20-1
CASSANRPEKLFF | TRBV5-1
CASSGFESPLHF | TRBV19
CSASRAGPKPSDEQFF | TRBV20-1
CASSQGTGETQYF | TRBV14
CASSKRGGGGTQYF | TRBV12-3/TRBV12-4
CATMLIGPYNEQFF | TRBV15
CASSQETGGAYEQYF | TRBV3-1
CSARGTVKETQYF | TRBV20-1